The entry below describes one TCR beta chain. This clone's antigen is unknown. Base qualities are not at hand, and no much larger clone is one base apart. The source of the sample is a study of T cell changes during pregnancy in multiple sclerosis (dated by TCRdb to about 2019). Study-wide context: Changes in the T cell repertoire over the course of pregnancy were examined in this study in women with multiple sclerosis.

From the cysteine up to the phenylalanine, the CDR3 has a length of 13 residues. The CDR3 DNA has 39 bases and is translated from base 1. Per the germline V gene, KGHSH is the CDR1 and LQKENI is the CDR2. Compared with germline, V lacks 4 bases and J lacks 6 bases; bases without a gene match: 3. The library was generated by the immunoSEQ multiplex PCR assay. Entries here come from immuneACCESS through TCRdb and include only in-frame sequences with V and J called. Some clones fail to appear in such tables; in the studies checked, an unresolved V gene covers under half of the shortfall, and the cause of the remainder is unknown. The sample yields 30,000 to 40,000 clones; about 95% were counted once. The top ten clones comprise 0.39% of the sample.

The starting material was CD4+ T cells from peripheral blood mononuclear cells, obtained in the second trimester of pregnancy. The TCR sequence derives from a female donor with multiple sclerosis, enrolled in a pregnancy study. In this chain, TRBV18 is recombined with TRBJ1-5; TRBD1 matches 7 bases in the middle. The CDR3 protein is CASSQGAGQPQHF. DNA sequence: TGTGCCAGCTCACAGGGGGCAGGTCAGCCCCAGCATTTT.